This T cell receptor beta chain is from a study of tumor and adjacent non-tumor tissue in lung cancer. In the study overall: Histology: about a dozen adenocarcinoma, a couple of squamous cell carcinoma, 1 small cell lung cancer. Millions of productive TCRbeta reads were obtained per sample on average.

Points from the study as a whole: Normal lung showed higher cumulative top 100 clone frequency than tumor. Tumor tissue had significantly higher TCR diversity than normal lung.

No cell sorting was done before RNA was extracted from the tissue. The normal lung tissue was taken more than 3 cm from the tumor edge. V shed 5 bases and J 13 bases; nucleotides not matched to a gene: 22. This CDR3 is 16 amino acids long. CDR1 is SEHNR, CDR2 FQNEAQ, per germline (reference sequence). The sample holds a few counts of this clonotype. What it binds is not known. TCRbeta libraries were built with three rounds of nested PCR, modified from ARM-PCR. Each CDR3 protein is one row after TCRdb ran MiXCR on the multiplex PCR reads. The sample holds approximately 100,000 distinct CDR3 sequences, 62% seen once.

This TCR was sampled from a man aged 55 to 69 with non-small cell lung cancer. Sequenced material: distant non-tumor lung tissue. The rearrangement joins TRBV7-9 to TRBJ2-7; 8 positions match TRBD1. CDR3 in DNA: TGTGCCAGCAGCACATCGTCAGCGGTAGGCCGGGACAGGCTTTACTTC. Translating it yields CASSTSSAVGRDRLYF.